The 5 T cell receptor beta chains below come from one sample, sequenced in a study of blood T cell repertoires in COVID-19. Sequenced by immunoSEQ multiplex PCR; TCRdb stores in-frame clones only, minus some. The table shows 330,000 or so clones, with about 92% occurring only once. What was sequenced was PBMCs or T cells enriched from blood (not recorded which). These TCRs come from a woman in her 30s who had recovered from COVID-19.

The chain uses TRBV7-8 and TRBJ2-5; TRBD2 matches 11 bases. CDR1 is SGHVS and CDR2 is FQNEAQ in the germline V gene. J was trimmed by 9 bases and V by 6 bases; bases with no gene match: 12. The CDR3 sequence is 15 residues long. The CDR3 region is CASRPARIAGGAQYF. DNA of the CDR3: TGTGCCAGCAGACCCGCCAGAATAGCGGGGGGGGCCCAGTACTTC.

The genes are TRBV27 and TRBJ2-3; TRBD2 matches 7 bases. The junction had 9 bases not matched to a gene; V was cut back by 8 bases and J by 4 bases. The CDR3 contains 14 residues. The germline V gene encodes CDR1 MNHEY and CDR2 SMNVEV (reference sequence). The CDR3 DNA is TGTGCCAGCGGGGGGGAGGGAGGTCCAGATACGCAGTATTTT. It yields the protein CASGGEGGPDTQYF.

The rearrangement links TRBV7-9 to TRBJ2-5, with a possible D match to TRBD1 (5 bases). The CDR3 spans 14 residues. Germline CDR1 reads SEHNR; CDR2 reads FQNEAQ (reference sequence). Between the trimmed V and J ends, which lost 5 bases and 1 base, there was a span of 11 bases. CDR3 in amino acids: CASSADILQETQYF. In DNA, the CDR3 is TGTGCCAGCAGCGCGGACATCCTCCAAGAGACCCAGTACTTC.

The CDR3 loop reads CASSYSGVHNEQFF. As DNA, the CDR3 is TGTGCCAGCAGTTACTCCGGGGTCCACAATGAGCAGTTCTTC. V gene TRBV6-5 combines with J gene TRBJ2-1; perhaps TRBD2 as D (5 bases). Germline V gene sequence: CDR1 MNHEY, CDR2 SVGAGI. This CDR3 is built from 14 residues. V lost 0 bases and J 5 bases, leaving 8 bases between the germline ends.

This chain links TRBV2 with TRBJ1-6, with no clear D. This CDR3 is 13 amino acids long. Germline loops: CDR1 SNHLY, CDR2 FYNNEI. With 7 bases removed from V and 6 bases from J, the gap between germline ends came to 10 bases. The CDR3: CASTPRVNSPLHF. The DNA of the CDR3 is TGTGCCAGCACGCCACGGGTTAATTCACCCCTCCACTTT.